These 16 T cell receptor beta chains were all obtained from the same sample, sequenced in a study of identical twins. TCRdb independently ran MiXCR on the 5' RACE reads; one entry per CDR3 protein. The table records under 300,000 distinct CDR3 sequences, roughly 8% of them present only once. This same sample was also part of a study on yellow fever vaccine responses in identical twins.

Sequenced: CD8+ T cells sorted from blood. These receptors originate from a woman aged 18-35 years in good health.

This clonotype came up a few times. The rearrangement joins TRBV29-1 to TRBJ2-7, with TRBD1 as a possible D gene (6 bases). The CDR3 covers 11 residues. Germline lookup yields CDR1 SQVTM and CDR2 ANQGSEA. The V end was cut by 5 bases, the J end by 5 bases, with 10 bases between. The CDR3 DNA is TGCAGCGTTCTTAACAGGGACGAGCAGTACTTC. Translation: CSVLNRDEQYF.

This clonotype was recorded a few times. The chain couples TRBV7-9 to TRBJ2-1; D is perhaps TRBD1 (6 bases). The V and J ends lost 7 bases and 6 bases respectively, with 10 bases between them. The CDR3 contains 12 residues. Germline loops: CDR1 SEHNR, CDR2 FQNEAQ (reference sequence). CDR3 sequence: CASNREFNEQFF. In DNA, the CDR3 is TGTGCCAGCAACAGGGAATTCAATGAGCAGTTCTTC.

This chain uses TRBV20-1 with TRBJ2-1; no clear D gene. Germline CDR1 DFQATT, CDR2 SNEGSKA (reference sequence). The CDR3 sequence is 14 residues long. V lost 1 base to trimming and J lost 0 bases, with 7 bases between them. The CDR3 sequence: CSARVASSYNEQFF. The CDR3 region has the DNA TGCAGTGCTAGAGTTGCGTCCTCCTACAATGAGCAGTTCTTC.

This clonotype occurred a few times. The chain employs TRBV14 and TRBJ1-2; maybe TRBD1 (6 bases). This CDR3 is 18 amino acids long. Germline CDR1 reads SGHDN; CDR2 reads FVKESK. Trimming shortened V by 0 bases and J by 0 bases, and 17 bases separated the two germline ends. The CDR3 reads CASSQDGSGDIANYGYTF. DNA of the CDR3: TGTGCCAGCAGCCAAGACGGCTCAGGGGATATCGCTAACTATGGCTACACCTTC.

The chain combines TRBV14 with TRBJ2-7; a weak D match, TRBD2 (6 bases). The CDR3 covers 15 residues. V was pared by 0 bases and J by 2 bases, with 11 bases between. Germline loops: CDR1 SGHDN, CDR2 FVKESK. This chain's CDR3 is CASSQEGREAYEQYF. In DNA form, the CDR3 reads TGTGCCAGCAGCCAAGAGGGCAGGGAGGCCTACGAGCAGTACTTC.

At least ten counts were recorded for this clonotype. The chain has TRBV4-3 and TRBJ2-3; TRBD2 agrees at 7 bases. The CDR3 spans 14 residues. Germline values: CDR1 LGHNA, CDR2 YSLEER. After removal of 4 bases from V and 4 bases from J, the junction contained 5 bases not matched to a gene. The CDR3 sequence is CASSLGLVPDTQYF. CDR3 nucleotides: TGCGCCAGCAGCCTCGGACTAGTTCCAGATACGCAGTATTTT.

This clonotype was picked up many times. The chain links TRBV5-1 to TRBJ1-4; perhaps TRBD1 as D (5 bases). Trimming shortened V by 0 bases and J by 8 bases, and 11 bases separated the two germline ends. The CDR3 spans 14 residues. Germline CDR1 SGHRS, CDR2 YFSETQ. CDR3 region: CASSLGQGGEKLFF. The CDR3 DNA reads as TGCGCCAGCAGCTTGGGTCAGGGCGGCGAAAAACTGTTTTTT.

This clonotype occurred a few times. This chain joins TRBV14 and TRBJ1-1; D is possibly TRBD1 (6 bases). From germline, CDR1 is SGHDN and CDR2 FVKESK. V was clipped by 5 bases and J by 0 bases, with 19 bases between them. The CDR3 contains 17 residues. In nucleotides, the CDR3 is TGTGCCAGCAGCAAATACTCGGACAGCCTGATGAACACTGAAGCTTTCTTT. Translating gives CASSKYSDSLMNTEAFF.

This clonotype was detected many times. The gene calls are TRBV29-1 and TRBJ2-3; D is unclear. The germline CDR1 and CDR2 sequences are SQVTM and ANQGSEA. The CDR3 totals 10 residues. V dropped 6 bases and J dropped 3 bases, with 4 bases sitting between them. The CDR3 DNA reads TGCAGCGTCCTGACAGATACGCAGTATTTT. Translating gives CSVLTDTQYF.

This chain links TRBV7-3 with TRBJ2-5; 8 nucleotides align to TRBD2. Germline trimming cut 5 bases from V and 5 bases from J; bases unmatched to any gene: 10. This CDR3 contains 15 residues. Germline CDR1 SGHTA, CDR2 FQGTGA. The CDR3 is CASSPTSGGGETQYF. DNA for the CDR3: TGTGCCAGCAGCCCAACCAGCGGGGGCGGGGAGACCCAGTACTTC.

The rearrangement uses TRBV25-1 and TRBJ2-1; 10 bases agree with TRBD2. CDR3 length equals 18 residues. Unmatched junction bases numbered 11, after V lost 3 bases and J lost 3 bases. Germline loops: CDR1 MGHDK, CDR2 SYGVNS. CDR3 in DNA: TGTGCCAGCAGTGATCCTGAGGGGACTAGCGCTGTCTACAATGAGCAGTTCTTC. As protein: CASSDPEGTSAVYNEQFF.

This clonotype has only a few counts. V and J are TRBV9 and TRBJ2-1; D uncertain. The CDR3 contains 13 residues. Trimming stripped 1 base from V and 9 bases from J, with 11 bases between. The germline gives CDR1 SGDLS, CDR2 YYNGEE. CDR3 amino acids: CASSVISNGEQFF. CDR3 coding DNA: TGTGCCAGCAGCGTAATCTCGAATGGTGAGCAGTTCTTC. Full variable domain (rest looked up from reference TRBV9 and TRBJ2-1): DSGVTQTPKHLITATGQRVTLRCSPRSGDLSVYWYQQSLDQGLQFLIQYYNGEERAKGNILERFSAQQFPDLHSELNLSSLELGDSALYFCASSVISNGEQFFGPGTRLTVL.

This clonotype has at least ten counts. The CDR3 here is CASSPLRSALGYNEQFF. DNA for the CDR3: TGTGCCAGCAGTCCCCTTAGGAGCGCTCTAGGCTACAATGAGCAGTTCTTC. V is TRBV27 and J is TRBJ2-1, with D hard to call. Trimming left V 5 bases short and J 3 bases short, with 20 bases between. Germline V CDR1 and CDR2: MNHEY, SMNVEV (reference sequence). The CDR3 covers 17 residues.

This clonotype was picked up many times. The chain employs TRBV6-5 and TRBJ2-3; no clear D gene. The CDR3 consists of 14 residues. V was pared by 4 bases and J by 5 bases, with 13 bases between. From germline, CDR1 is MNHEY and CDR2 SVGAGI. For the CDR3, the DNA is TGTGCCAGCAGTTCTTGGCTAGGCGTAGATACGCAGTATTTT. Translation: CASSSWLGVDTQYF.

This clonotype was seen many times. V gene TRBV12-3 or TRBV12-4 combines with J gene TRBJ1-2; D is undetermined. The CDR3 totals 13 residues. Deletions cut 3 bases from V and 6 bases from J, with 11 bases between. The CDR3 is CASSFIAGNGYTF. CDR3 DNA: TGTGCCAGCAGTTTTATAGCGGGGAATGGCTACACCTTC.

This clonotype appeared many times. The genes are TRBV27 and TRBJ2-7; 12 bases map to TRBD1. V was pared by 6 bases and J by 3 bases, with 9 bases of the junction left unmatched. The germline gives CDR1 MNHEY, CDR2 SMNVEV (reference sequence). The CDR3 consists of 16 residues. The chain's CDR3 is CASSWSGTGGNYEQYF. In DNA form, the CDR3 reads TGTGCCAGCAGCTGGTCCGGGACAGGGGGCAACTACGAGCAGTACTTC.